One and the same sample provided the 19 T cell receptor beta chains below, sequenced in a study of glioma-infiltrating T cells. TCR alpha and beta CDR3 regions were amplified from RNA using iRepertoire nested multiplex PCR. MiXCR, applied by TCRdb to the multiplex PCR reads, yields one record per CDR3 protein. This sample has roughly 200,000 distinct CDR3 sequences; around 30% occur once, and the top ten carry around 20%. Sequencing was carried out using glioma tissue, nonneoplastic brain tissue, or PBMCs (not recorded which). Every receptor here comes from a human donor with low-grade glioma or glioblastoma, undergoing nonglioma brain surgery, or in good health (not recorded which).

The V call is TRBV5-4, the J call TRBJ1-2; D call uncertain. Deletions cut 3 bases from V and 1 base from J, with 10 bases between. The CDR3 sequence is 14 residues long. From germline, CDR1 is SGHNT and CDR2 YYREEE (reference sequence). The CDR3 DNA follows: TGTGCCAGCAGCTCCTGGGCGGGTAACTATGGCTACACCTTC. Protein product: CASSSWAGNYGYTF.

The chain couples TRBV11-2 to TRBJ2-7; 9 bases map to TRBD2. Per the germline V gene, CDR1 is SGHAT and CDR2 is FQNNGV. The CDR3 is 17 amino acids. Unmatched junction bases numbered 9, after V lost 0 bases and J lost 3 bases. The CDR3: CASSLDRGSGSIYEQYF. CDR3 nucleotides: TGTGCCAGCAGCTTAGATCGAGGTAGCGGGAGTATCTACGAGCAGTACTTC. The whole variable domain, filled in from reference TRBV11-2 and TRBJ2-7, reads EAGVAQSPRYKIIEKRQSVAFWCNPISGHATLYWYQQILGQGPKLLIQFQNNGVVDDSQLPKDRFSAERLKGVDSTLKIQPAKLEDSAVYLCASSLDRGSGSIYEQYFGPGTRLTVT.

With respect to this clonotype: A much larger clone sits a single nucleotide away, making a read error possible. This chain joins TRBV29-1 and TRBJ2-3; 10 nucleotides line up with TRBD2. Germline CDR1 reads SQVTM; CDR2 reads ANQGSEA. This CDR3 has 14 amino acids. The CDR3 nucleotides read TGCGGCGTTGAGCCTAGCGGGAGTTCTGATACGCAGTATTTT. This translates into CGVEPSGSSDTQYF.

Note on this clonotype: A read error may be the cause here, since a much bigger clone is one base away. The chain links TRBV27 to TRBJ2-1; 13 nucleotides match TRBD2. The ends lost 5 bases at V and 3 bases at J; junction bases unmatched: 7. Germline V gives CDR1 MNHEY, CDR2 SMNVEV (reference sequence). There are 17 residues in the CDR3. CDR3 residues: CASSHSGLAGFYNEQFF. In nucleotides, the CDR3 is TGTGCCAGCAGTCACTCGGGACTAGCGGGATTCTACAATGAGCAGTTCTTC.

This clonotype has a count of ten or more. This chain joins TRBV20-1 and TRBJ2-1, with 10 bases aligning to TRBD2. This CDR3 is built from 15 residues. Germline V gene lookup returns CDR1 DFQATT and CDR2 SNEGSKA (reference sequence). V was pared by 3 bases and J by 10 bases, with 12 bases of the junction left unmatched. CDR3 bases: TGCAGTGCTAGGGCGGGACTAGCGCCAACCCGGGAGCAGTTCTTC. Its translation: CSARAGLAPTREQFF.

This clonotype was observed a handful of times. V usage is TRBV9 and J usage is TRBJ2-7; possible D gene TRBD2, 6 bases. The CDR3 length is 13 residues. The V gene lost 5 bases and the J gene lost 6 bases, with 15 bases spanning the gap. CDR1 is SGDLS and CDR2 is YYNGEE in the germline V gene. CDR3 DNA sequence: TGTGCCAGCAGTCCCACGGGCGGGACCGAGCAGTACTTC. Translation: CASSPTGGTEQYF.

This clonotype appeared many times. In nucleotides, the CDR3 is TGTGCCAGCAGCCTTTCACGGGACACTGAAGCTTTCTTT. Translated: CASSLSRDTEAFF. The rearrangement uses TRBV11-3 and TRBJ1-1; D remains ambiguous. V shed 5 bases and J shed 3 bases, with 10 bases lying between them. This CDR3 has 13 amino acids. Germline CDR1 and CDR2: SGHNT and YENEEA.

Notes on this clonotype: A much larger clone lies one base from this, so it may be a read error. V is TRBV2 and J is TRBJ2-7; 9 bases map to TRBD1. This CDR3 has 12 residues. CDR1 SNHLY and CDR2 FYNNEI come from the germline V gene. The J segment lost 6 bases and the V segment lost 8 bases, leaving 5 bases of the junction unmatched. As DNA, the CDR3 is TGTGCCAGCGAAGGGACAGGGTTCGAGCAGTACTTC. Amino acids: CASEGTGFEQYF.

The CDR3 sequence is CASSRTGSEYEQFF. In DNA, the CDR3 is TGTGCCAGCAGCCGGACAGGGAGTGAGTATGAGCAGTTCTTC. The chain has TRBV27 and TRBJ2-1, with 8 bases aligning to TRBD1. This CDR3 comprises 14 residues. Germline assignment: CDR1 MNHEY and CDR2 SMNVEV (reference sequence). J lost 8 bases, V lost 6 bases, and 9 bases had no gene match.

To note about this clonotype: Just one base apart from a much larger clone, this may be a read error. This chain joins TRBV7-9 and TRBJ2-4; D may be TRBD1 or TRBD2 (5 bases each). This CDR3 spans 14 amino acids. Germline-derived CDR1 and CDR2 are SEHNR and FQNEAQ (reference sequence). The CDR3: CASILAGTENIQYF. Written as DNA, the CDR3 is TGTGCCAGCATCTTAGCCGGGACCGAAAACATTCAGTACTTC.

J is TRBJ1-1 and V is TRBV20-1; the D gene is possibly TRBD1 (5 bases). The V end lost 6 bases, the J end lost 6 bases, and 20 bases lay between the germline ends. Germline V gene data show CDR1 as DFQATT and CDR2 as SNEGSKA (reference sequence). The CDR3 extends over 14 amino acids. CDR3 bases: TGCAGTGCCAGTATGGACATTGGAGTCTCTGAAGCTTTCTTT. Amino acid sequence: CSASMDIGVSEAFF.

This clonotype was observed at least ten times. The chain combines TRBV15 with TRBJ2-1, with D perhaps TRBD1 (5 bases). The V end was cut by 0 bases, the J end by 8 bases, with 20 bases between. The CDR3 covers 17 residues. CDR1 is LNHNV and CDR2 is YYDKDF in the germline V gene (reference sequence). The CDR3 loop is CATSRDWVGANGDEQFF. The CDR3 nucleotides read TGTGCCACCAGCAGAGATTGGGTTGGGGCTAATGGGGATGAGCAGTTCTTC.

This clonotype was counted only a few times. CDR3 sequence: CASGLVRTANTGELFF. In DNA, the CDR3 is TGTGCTAGTGGTTTGGTTCGGACAGCTAACACCGGGGAGCTGTTTTTT. The J gene is TRBJ2-2, the V gene TRBV12-5, with a weak D call TRBD1 (6 bases). Germline V gene lookup returns CDR1 LGHNT and CDR2 FRNRAP. The germline V and J ends were trimmed by 0 bases and 2 bases, with 10 bases remaining between them. This CDR3 contains 16 residues.

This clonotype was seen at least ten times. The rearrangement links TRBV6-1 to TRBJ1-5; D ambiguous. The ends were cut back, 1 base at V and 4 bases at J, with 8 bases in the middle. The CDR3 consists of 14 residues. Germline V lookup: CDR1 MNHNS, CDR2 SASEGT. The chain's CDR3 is CASSEVGGNQPQHF. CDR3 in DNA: TGTGCCAGCAGTGAAGTTGGCGGTAATCAGCCCCAGCATTTT.

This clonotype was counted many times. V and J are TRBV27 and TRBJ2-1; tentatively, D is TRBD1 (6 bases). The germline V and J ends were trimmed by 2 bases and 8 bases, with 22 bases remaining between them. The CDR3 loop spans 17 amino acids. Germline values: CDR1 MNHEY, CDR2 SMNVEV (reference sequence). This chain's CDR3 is CASSLLLQGWGQDEQFF. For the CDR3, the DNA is TGTGCCAGCAGTTTACTTCTACAGGGCTGGGGTCAGGATGAGCAGTTCTTC.

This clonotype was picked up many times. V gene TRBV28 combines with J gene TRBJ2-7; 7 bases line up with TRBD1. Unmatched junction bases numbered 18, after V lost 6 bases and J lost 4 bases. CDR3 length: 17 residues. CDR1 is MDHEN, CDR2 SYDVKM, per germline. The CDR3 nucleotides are TGTGCCAGCAGCTGGGTGACAGGGACCGTGGTTGGGTACGAGCAGTACTTC. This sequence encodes CASSWVTGTVVGYEQYF.

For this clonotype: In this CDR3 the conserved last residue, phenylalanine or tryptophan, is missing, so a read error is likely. The CDR3 protein is CASRQGMDSPLHL. The CDR3 nucleotides are TGCGCCAGTCGACAGGGTATGGATTCACCCCTCCACCTT. The rearrangement joins TRBV5-3 to TRBJ1-6; 7 bases are a match to TRBD1. TRBV5-3 is labeled an ORF, and its function is uncertain. This CDR3 comprises 13 residues.

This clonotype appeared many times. The CDR3 loop reads CASSRDSSSYNEQFF. In nucleotides, the CDR3 is TGTGCCAGTAGTAGGGACAGTAGCTCCTACAATGAGCAGTTCTTC. This chain uses TRBV19 with TRBJ2-1, with TRBD1 matching over 7 bases. V was pared by 4 bases and J by 0 bases, with 3 bases of the junction left unmatched. The CDR3 length is 15 residues. Germline V gene sequence: CDR1 LNHDA, CDR2 SQIVND (reference sequence).

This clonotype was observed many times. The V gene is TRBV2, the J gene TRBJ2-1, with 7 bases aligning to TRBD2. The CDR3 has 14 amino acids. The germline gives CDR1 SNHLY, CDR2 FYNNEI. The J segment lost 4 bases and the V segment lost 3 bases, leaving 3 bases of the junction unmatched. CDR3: CASSDRTRYNEQFF. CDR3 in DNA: TGTGCCAGCAGTGATCGGACTAGGTACAATGAGCAGTTCTTC.